This T cell receptor beta chain was retrieved from a study of blood T cell repertoires in COVID-19. As for the study in general: COVID-19 samples, acute and convalescent, were from the United States, Italy and Spain. T cells, B-cell-depleted T cells, or PBMCs provided the cDNA or gDNA that served as material.

The CDR3 is 13 amino acids. With 7 bases removed from V and 1 base from J, the gap between germline ends came to 7 bases. Study processing details: Reference gene primer amplification in the assay estimated nucleated cell counts. The repertoire was sequenced with immunoSEQ multiplex PCR; TCRdb's copy has only in-frame clones and lacks some. V and J calls and clone size come straight from that table; D and trimming were deduced from the DNA. The sample lists 200,000 to 300,000 clones, around 86% seen once, with about 1.6% in the top ten. This sequence joins TRBV12-3 or TRBV12-4 and TRBJ2-2; D call uncertain. This clonotype originated in a woman in her 40s who had recovered from COVID-19. The sample taken for sequencing was peripheral blood. This CDR3 is CASNTRNTGELFF. The CDR3 DNA follows: TGTGCCAGCAATACAAGGAACACCGGGGAGCTGTTTTTT.